The sequence of this T cell receptor (beta chain) was determined in a study of spatial heterogeneity in lung cancer. One entry per CDR3 protein, called by TCRdb with MiXCR from the 5' RACE reads. The sample shows some 83,000 distinct CDR3 sequences, about 20% of them seen only once. The time point is: sample taken at primary tumor resection. Unsorted whole RNA samples from tumor, nontumor lung or frozen PBMC were sequenced. The germline V gene encodes CDR1 MGHDK and CDR2 SYGVNS. V was pared by 2 bases and J by 4 bases, with 7 bases of the junction left unmatched. This CDR3 spans 16 amino acids. This clonotype was recorded at least ten times.

This clonotype originated in a male donor with early-stage non-small cell lung cancer. This rearrangement joins TRBV25-1 to TRBJ2-1; TRBD1 agrees at 8 bases. Sequencing was performed on PBMCs, taken at surgery. As DNA, the CDR3 is TGTGCCAGCAGTGAAGGAACAGGGGGGTTATACAATGAGCAGTTCTTC. Translating gives CASSEGTGGLYNEQFF.